The entry below describes one T cell receptor (beta chain). Its antigen is not known. The data derive from a study of T cell responses to AZD1222 COVID-19 vaccine. Study-level findings and limits: Unmutated regions of variants are reportedly targeted by nearly half of spike-specific TCRs.

The germline gives CDR1 MNHNY, CDR2 SVGAGI (reference sequence). The CDR3 totals 15 residues. Trimming pared 6 bases from V and 4 bases from J, leaving 18 bases between. The assay was immunoSEQ multiplex PCR, and TCRdb's table has in-frame clones only and misses some. The repertoire holds 180,000 or so clones, with around 90% as singletons. V is TRBV6-6 and J is TRBJ1-2; D is possibly TRBD1 (5 bases). The TCR was taken from an adult who received the AZD1222 COVID-19 vaccine. The material sequenced was peripheral blood, taken 28 days after the second AZD1222 dose. The DNA of the CDR3 is TGTGCCAGCAGCCCCATACCGGGGGGACCCTATGGCTACACCTTC. Amino acid sequence: CASSPIPGGPYGYTF.